Only a few counts were recorded for the clone carrying this TCR beta chain. This sample is drawn from a study of T cells after yellow fever vaccination. Researchers made TCR cDNA using 5'RACE template switching, and this step added a universal primer site and UMIs. MiXCR was run by TCRdb on the 5' RACE reads, yielding one entry per CDR3 protein. The repertoire holds around 350,000 distinct CDR3 sequences, with under 14% as singletons. Germline values: CDR1 SGDLS, CDR2 YYNGEE. With 3 bases clipped from V and 8 bases from J, the junction kept 8 bases outside the gene matches. The CDR3 extends over 15 amino acids.

V and J are TRBV9 and TRBJ1-4, with TRBD1 matching 9 bases. The starting material was PBMCs, obtained on the day of the first yellow fever vaccination. The receptor was derived from a man aged 18-30 years who received the YFV17D yellow fever vaccine. CDR3 bases: TGTGCCAGCAGCGAGGGGACAGGGCGGGAAGAAAAACTGTTTTTT. Protein sequence: CASSEGTGREEKLFF. Full variable domain (rest looked up from reference TRBV9 and TRBJ1-4): DSGVTQTPKHLITATGQRVTLRCSPRSGDLSVYWYQQSLDQGLQFLIQYYNGEERAKGNILERFSAQQFPDLHSELNLSSLELGDSALYFCASSEGTGREEKLFFGSGTQLSVL.